A few counts support the clone carrying this T cell receptor (beta chain). TCRdb recomputed calls from the 5' RACE reads with MiXCR, one row per CDR3 protein. The table has a few hundred thousand distinct CDR3 sequences, approximately 15% seen once. These data originate in a study of T-cell memory formation after mild COVID-19. This clonotype originated in a man aged 18 to 29 who had mild COVID-19 (a few samples of this study predate the infection). Cell type and time point are not known. The sample taken for sequencing was PBMCs or a T cell subset sorted from them (not recorded which).

The CDR3 sequence is CASSSRGRNSPLHF. DNA for the CDR3: TGTGCCAGCAGTTCCAGGGGGCGGAATTCACCCCTCCACTTT. This chain connects TRBV6-5 to TRBJ1-6, with 8 bases lining up with TRBD1. The CDR3 runs 14 residues. V gave up 4 bases and J gave up 7 bases; unmatched junction bases: 3. Germline-derived CDR1 and CDR2 are MNHEY and SVGAGI.